The sequence of this TCR beta chain was determined in a study of cytomegalovirus exposure and HLA in healthy donors. With regard to this clone: Its antigen is unidentified.

Libraries were prepared by immunoSEQ multiplex PCR; TCRdb keeps only in-frame clonotypes and omits some of them. The data show fewer than 85,000 clones, with 94% seen just once and 0.5% to 0.65% held by the top ten. Study findings and constraints: Whilst most TCR sequences proved rare, a subset of public TCRs occurred across many donors.

The CDR3 length is 15 residues. The V gene lost 0 bases and the J gene lost 0 bases, with 7 bases spanning the gap. Germline V CDR1 and CDR2: SGHRS, YFSETQ. This TCR was recovered from a woman between 18 and 29 years old in good health and CMV-seronegative. Sequencing used PBMCs. The chain employs TRBV5-1 and TRBJ1-5; D is unresolved. CDR3 sequence: CASSLGEISNQPQHF. For the CDR3, the DNA is TGCGCCAGCAGCTTGGGGGAGATTAGCAATCAGCCCCAGCATTTT.